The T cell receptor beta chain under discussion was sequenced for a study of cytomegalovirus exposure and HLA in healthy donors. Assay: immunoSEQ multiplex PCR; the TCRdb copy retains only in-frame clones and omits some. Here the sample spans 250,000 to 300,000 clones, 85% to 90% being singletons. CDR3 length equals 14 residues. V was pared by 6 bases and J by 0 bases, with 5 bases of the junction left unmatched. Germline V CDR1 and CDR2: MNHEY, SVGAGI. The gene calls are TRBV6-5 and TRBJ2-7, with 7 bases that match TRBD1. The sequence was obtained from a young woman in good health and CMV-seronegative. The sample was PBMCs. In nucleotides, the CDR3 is TGTGCCAGCAGACCGGGACAGAACTCCTACGAGCAGTACGTC. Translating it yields CASRPGQNSYEQYV.